This T cell receptor beta chain was retrieved from a study of T cell responses to AZD1222 COVID-19 vaccine. General study points: Dominant CD4 TCR responses targeted spike regions 160-218 and 743-854.

Assay used: immunoSEQ multiplex PCR; TCRdb lists only in-frame clones, some missing. The sample includes 150,000 to 200,000 clones, just under 90% of them seen just once. This CDR3 has 11 amino acids. The V end lost 6 bases, the J end lost 4 bases, and 4 bases lay between the germline ends. Germline V gene data show CDR1 as MNHNY and CDR2 as SVGAGI (reference sequence). As to this clone: Its antigen is not identified.

The sequenced sample was peripheral blood, obtained 28 days after the second dose of the MenACWY control vaccine. The receptor was derived from an adult who received the MenACWY meningococcal vaccine as a control. The V and J genes are TRBV6-6 and TRBJ1-5; unclear D gene. CDR3 loop: CASSPNQPQHF. Here the CDR3 DNA reads TGTGCCAGCAGCCCGAATCAGCCCCAGCATTTT.